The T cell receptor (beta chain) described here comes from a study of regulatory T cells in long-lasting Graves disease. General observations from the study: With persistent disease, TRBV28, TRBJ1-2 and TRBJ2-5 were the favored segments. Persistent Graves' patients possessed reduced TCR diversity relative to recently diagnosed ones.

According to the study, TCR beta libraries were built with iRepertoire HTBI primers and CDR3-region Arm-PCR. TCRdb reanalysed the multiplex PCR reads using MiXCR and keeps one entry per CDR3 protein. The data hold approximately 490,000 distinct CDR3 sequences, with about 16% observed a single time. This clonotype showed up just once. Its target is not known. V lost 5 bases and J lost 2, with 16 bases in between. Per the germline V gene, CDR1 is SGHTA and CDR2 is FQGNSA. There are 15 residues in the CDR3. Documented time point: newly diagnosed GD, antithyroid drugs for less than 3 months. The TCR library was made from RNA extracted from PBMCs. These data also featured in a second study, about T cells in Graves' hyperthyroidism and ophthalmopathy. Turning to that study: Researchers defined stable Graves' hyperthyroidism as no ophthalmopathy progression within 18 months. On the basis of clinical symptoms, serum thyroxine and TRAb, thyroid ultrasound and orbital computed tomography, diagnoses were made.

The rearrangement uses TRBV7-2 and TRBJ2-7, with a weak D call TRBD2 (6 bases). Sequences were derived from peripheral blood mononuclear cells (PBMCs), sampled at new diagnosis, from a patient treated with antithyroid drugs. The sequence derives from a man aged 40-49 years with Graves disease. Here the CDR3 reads CASSRPGPGAYEQYF. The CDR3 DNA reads TGTGCCAGCAGCAGACCGGGACCGGGAGCCTACGAGCAGTACTTC. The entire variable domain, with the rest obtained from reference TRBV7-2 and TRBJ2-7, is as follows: GAGVSQSPSNKVTEKGKDVELRCDPISGHTALYWYRQSLGQGLEFLIYFQGNSAPDKSGLPSDRFSAERTGGSVSTLTIQRTQQEDSAVYLCASSRPGPGAYEQYFGPGTRLTVT.